This T cell receptor (beta chain) was recovered during a study of cytomegalovirus exposure and HLA in healthy donors. Study conclusions and caveats: CMV antigen specificity of a few CMV-associated chains was confirmed in vitro.

In the PCR, 60 Vbeta and 13 Jbeta primers were used. Repertoires were generated with immunoSEQ multiplex PCR, while TCRdb's copy carries only in-frame clones and drops some. There are 150,000 to 200,000 clones in the sample; over 70% occur only once, and 5.7% lies in the top ten. Concerning this clone: Its antigen is still unknown.

J lost 6 bases, V lost 4 bases, and 8 bases had no gene match. The CDR3 contains 14 residues. Germline V gives CDR1 SGHRS, CDR2 YFSETQ. Sequencing was carried out using PBMCs. V usage is TRBV5-1 and J usage is TRBJ1-2; 8 bases match TRBD1. The TCR sequence derives from a man aged 35 to 55 in good health and CMV-seronegative. DNA for the CDR3: TGCGCCAGCAGCATAGGACAGGGCTTCAATGGCTACACCTTC. Translation gives CASSIGQGFNGYTF.